This T cell receptor beta chain was sequenced for a study of blood T cells in healthy people across ages. J gave up 0 bases and V 4 bases, and 6 bases lay outside the gene matches. This CDR3 region has 14 residues. Germline CDR1 is SQVTM and CDR2 is ANQGSEA. Study-level points and caveats: As age increased, TCR beta diversity per million T cells fell in a roughly linear fashion.

For this clonotype: Its specificity is not known.

Combining a sample-barcoded 5' primer with a J-beta primer mix, a second PCR ran for roughly 6 to 12 cycles. One entry per CDR3 protein results from TCRdb running MiXCR on the 5' RACE reads. This table has over 750,000 distinct CDR3 sequences, 25% appearing once. These same records also appear under a second study, on T cells of mothers and their children.

The sequence came from a boy aged 5-17 years in good health. The chain employs TRBV29-1 and TRBJ2-7, with TRBD2 matching 7 bases. Material: blood. CDR3 DNA sequence: TGCAGCGTTGTGGGGGGGGATGGCTCCTACGAGCAGTACTTC. It encodes CSVVGGDGSYEQYF.